This TCR beta chain was obtained from a study of PD-1 blockade in classical Hodgkin lymphoma. Study findings and constraints: Possible causes of repertoire differences, disease activity or prior therapy, remain undefined.

With 4 bases removed from V and 1 base from J, the gap between germline ends came to 15 bases. Germline loops: CDR1 SGDLS, CDR2 YYNGEE. The CDR3 has 16 residues. On this clone itself: Its specificity is not known.

Sequencing used immunoSEQ multiplex PCR; TCRdb keeps in-frame clones, though not all of them. This sample has tens of thousands of clones, with just over 90% found just once. Time point reported: newly diagnosed, previously untreated cHL patient sample. Sequencing used peripheral blood mononuclear cells (PBMCs). The genes are TRBV9 and TRBJ2-1; no clear D gene. This TCR derives from a human donor with classical Hodgkin lymphoma. DNA of the CDR3: TGTGCCAGCAGCCCCGAAGGCAGTAATTCCTACAATGAGCAGTTCTTC. It encodes CASSPEGSNSYNEQFF. The full variable domain, completed using reference TRBV9 and TRBJ2-1, is DSGVTQTPKHLITATGQRVTLRCSPRSGDLSVYWYQQSLDQGLQFLIQYYNGEERAKGNILERFSAQQFPDLHSELNLSSLELGDSALYFCASSPEGSNSYNEQFFGPGTRLTVL.